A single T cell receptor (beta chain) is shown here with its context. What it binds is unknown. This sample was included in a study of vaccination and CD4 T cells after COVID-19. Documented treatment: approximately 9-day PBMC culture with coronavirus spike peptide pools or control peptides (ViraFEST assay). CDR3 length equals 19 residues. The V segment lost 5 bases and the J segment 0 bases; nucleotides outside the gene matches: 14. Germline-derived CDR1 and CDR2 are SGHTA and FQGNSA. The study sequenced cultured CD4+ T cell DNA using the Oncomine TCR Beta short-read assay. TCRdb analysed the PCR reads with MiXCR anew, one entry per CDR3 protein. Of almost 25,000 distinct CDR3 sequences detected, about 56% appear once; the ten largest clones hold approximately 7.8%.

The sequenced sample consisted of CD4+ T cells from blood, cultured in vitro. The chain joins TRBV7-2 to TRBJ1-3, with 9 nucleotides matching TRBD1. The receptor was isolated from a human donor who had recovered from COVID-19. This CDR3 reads CASSRRGTGIQSSGNTIYF. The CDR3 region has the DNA TGTGCCAGCAGCCGCCGGGGGACAGGGATTCAGAGCTCTGGAAACACCATATATTTT. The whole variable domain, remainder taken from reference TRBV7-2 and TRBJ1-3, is GAGVSQSPSNKVTEKGKDVELRCDPISGHTALYWYRQSLGQGLEFLIYFQGNSAPDKSGLPSDRFSAERTGGSVSTLTIQRTQQEDSAVYLCASSRRGTGIQSSGNTIYFGEGSWLTVV.